One and the same sample provided the 4 T cell receptor beta chains below, sequenced in a study of blood T cell repertoires in COVID-19. The table came from immunoSEQ multiplex PCR; TCRdb's copy has only in-frame clones and leaves some out. Found here are about 300,000 clones, 87% of them singletons; the top ten hold about 2%. Specimen: peripheral blood. The receptors were sampled from a young man with active or convalescent COVID-19.

This clone was seen only once. The chain links TRBV6-5 to TRBJ2-3, with 12 positions matching TRBD2. The CDR3 covers 14 residues. Germline V gives CDR1 MNHEY, CDR2 SVGAGI. The trim removed 6 bases at V and 4 bases at J, leaving 2 bases unmatched. CDR3 coding DNA: TGTGCCAGCAGGCCTAGCGGGAGGGCAGATACGCAGTATTTT. It encodes CASRPSGRADTQYF.

The rearrangement joins TRBV20-1 to TRBJ2-7; unclear D gene. Trimming stripped 2 bases from V and 3 bases from J, with 5 bases between. This CDR3 spans 11 amino acids. The germline CDR1 and CDR2 sequences are DFQATT and SNEGSKA (reference sequence). CDR3 in amino acids: CSARTNYEQYF. For the CDR3, the DNA is TGCAGTGCTAGAACAAACTACGAGCAGTACTTC.

This clone was found once. The genes are TRBV4-1 and TRBJ1-4; 10 nucleotides align to TRBD1. The CDR3 sequence is 15 residues long. J was trimmed by 4 bases and V by 5 bases; bases with no gene match: 4. From germline, CDR1 is MGHRA and CDR2 YSYEKL. DNA of the CDR3: TGCGCCAGCAGCGAAGGACAGGGGGGTAATGAAAAACTGTTTTTT. Translating gives CASSEGQGGNEKLFF.

J is TRBJ2-7 and V is TRBV2; weak D call: TRBD2 (6 bases). The germline gives CDR1 SNHLY, CDR2 FYNNEI. The V and J ends lost 4 bases and 3 bases respectively, with 19 bases between them. This CDR3 has 16 amino acids. CDR3 DNA sequence: TGTGCCAGCAGTGCCCGAACCGGGGGACTCGACTACGAGCAGTACTTC. Translated: CASSARTGGLDYEQYF.